This T cell receptor beta chain is drawn from a study of T cells in Graves' hyperthyroidism and ophthalmopathy. Between the trimmed V and J ends, which lost 6 bases and 1 base, there was a span of 12 bases. CDR1 and CDR2 (germline): SNHLY, FYNNEI. CDR3 size: 15 residues. Researchers amplified the TCR beta CDR3 regions from RNA transcripts. Primed by the HTBI set, a first-round RT-PCR was run on the TCR CDR3. A single record per CDR3 protein comes from TCRdb applying MiXCR to the multiplex PCR reads. The repertoire holds some 440,000 distinct CDR3 sequences, with 15% to 17% as singletons. Reasons for excluding patients were uncontrolled infection, other autoimmune disease, pregnancy or lactation.

Sequencing was carried out using blood. The J gene is TRBJ2-2, the V gene TRBV2; D possibly matches TRBD1 or TRBD2 (5 bases each). The source of this sequence is a woman aged 18-29 years with Graves' hyperthyroidism. DNA of the CDR3: TGTGCCAGCAGATCCGGGACGGGGAACACCGGGGAGCTGTTTTTT. Translated: CASRSGTGNTGELFF.